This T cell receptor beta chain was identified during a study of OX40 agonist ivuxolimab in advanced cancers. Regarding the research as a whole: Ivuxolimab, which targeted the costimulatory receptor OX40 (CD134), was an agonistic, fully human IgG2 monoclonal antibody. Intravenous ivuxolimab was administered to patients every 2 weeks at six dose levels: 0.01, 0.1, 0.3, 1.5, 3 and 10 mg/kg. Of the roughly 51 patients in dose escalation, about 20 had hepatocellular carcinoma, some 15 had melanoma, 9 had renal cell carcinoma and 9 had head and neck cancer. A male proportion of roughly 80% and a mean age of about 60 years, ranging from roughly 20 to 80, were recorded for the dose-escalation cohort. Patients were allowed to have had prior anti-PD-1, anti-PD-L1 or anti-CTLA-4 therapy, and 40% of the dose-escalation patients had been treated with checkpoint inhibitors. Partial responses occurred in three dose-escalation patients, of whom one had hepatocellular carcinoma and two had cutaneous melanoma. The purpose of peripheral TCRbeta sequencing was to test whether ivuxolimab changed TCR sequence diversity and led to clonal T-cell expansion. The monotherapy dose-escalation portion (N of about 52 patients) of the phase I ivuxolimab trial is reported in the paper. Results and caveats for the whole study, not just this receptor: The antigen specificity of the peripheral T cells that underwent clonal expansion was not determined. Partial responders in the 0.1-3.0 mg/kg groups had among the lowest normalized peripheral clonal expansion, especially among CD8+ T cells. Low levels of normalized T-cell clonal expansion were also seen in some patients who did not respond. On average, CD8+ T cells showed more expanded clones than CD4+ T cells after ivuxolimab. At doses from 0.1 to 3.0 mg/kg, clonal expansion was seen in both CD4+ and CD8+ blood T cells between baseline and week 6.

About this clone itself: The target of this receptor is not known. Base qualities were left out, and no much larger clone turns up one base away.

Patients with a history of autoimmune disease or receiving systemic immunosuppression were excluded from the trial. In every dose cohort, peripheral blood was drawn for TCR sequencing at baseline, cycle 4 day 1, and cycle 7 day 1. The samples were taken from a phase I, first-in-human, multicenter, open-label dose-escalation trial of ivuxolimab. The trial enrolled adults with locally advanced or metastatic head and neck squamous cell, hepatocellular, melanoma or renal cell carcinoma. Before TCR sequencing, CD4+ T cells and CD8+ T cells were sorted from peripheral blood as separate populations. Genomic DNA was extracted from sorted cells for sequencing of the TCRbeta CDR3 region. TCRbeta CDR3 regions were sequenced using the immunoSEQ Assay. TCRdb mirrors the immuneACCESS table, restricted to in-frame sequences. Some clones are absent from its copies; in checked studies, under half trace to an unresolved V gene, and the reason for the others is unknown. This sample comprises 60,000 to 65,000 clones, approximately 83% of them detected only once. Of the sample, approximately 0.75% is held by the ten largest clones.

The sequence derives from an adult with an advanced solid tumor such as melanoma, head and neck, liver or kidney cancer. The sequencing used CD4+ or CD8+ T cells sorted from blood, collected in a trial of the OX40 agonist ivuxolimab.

CDR3 region: CATRRTRTTEAFF. Here is the DNA: TGTGCCACCAGACGGACACGTACCACTGAAGCTTTCTTT. The chain joins TRBV7-8 to TRBJ1-1; a tentative D match to TRBD1 spans 5 bases. The CDR3 goes from the cysteine to the phenylalanine over 13 residues. The DNA shown is the 39-base CDR3, in frame from base 1. V is clipped by 10 bases and J by 4 bases, and the sequence between their germline boundaries is 16 bases long. From a lookup of the germline V gene, CDR1 and CDR2 are SGHVS and FQNEAQ.